This T cell receptor beta chain derives from a study of cytomegalovirus exposure and HLA in healthy donors. For the study at large: HLA-typed donors contributed approximately 86 million unique TCRs, which were held in an early data release.

Findings of the study overall: Apparent HLA restriction characterized most CMV-associated TCR beta chains in a later analysis. No immune exposure information besides CMV serostatus was available.

Primers: 60 Vbeta forward and 13 Jbeta reverse. The assay was immunoSEQ multiplex PCR, and TCRdb's table has in-frame clones only and misses some. The sample contains about 190,000 clones, 81% of which appear only once. Comments on this clone: Antigen specificity is unknown.

The sequencing input was PBMCs. This receptor was taken from a man in his forties or fifties in good health and CMV-seropositive.

CDR3 sequence: CSVPRGYEQYF. CDR3 nucleotide sequence: TGCAGTGTCCCCAGGGGCTACGAGCAGTACTTC. The V and J genes are TRBV20-1 and TRBJ2-7; possibly TRBD1 for D (6 bases). Per the germline V gene, CDR1 is DFQATT and CDR2 is SNEGSKA (reference sequence). V lost 7 bases, J lost 3 bases, and 10 bases lay in between. This CDR3 is built from 11 residues.